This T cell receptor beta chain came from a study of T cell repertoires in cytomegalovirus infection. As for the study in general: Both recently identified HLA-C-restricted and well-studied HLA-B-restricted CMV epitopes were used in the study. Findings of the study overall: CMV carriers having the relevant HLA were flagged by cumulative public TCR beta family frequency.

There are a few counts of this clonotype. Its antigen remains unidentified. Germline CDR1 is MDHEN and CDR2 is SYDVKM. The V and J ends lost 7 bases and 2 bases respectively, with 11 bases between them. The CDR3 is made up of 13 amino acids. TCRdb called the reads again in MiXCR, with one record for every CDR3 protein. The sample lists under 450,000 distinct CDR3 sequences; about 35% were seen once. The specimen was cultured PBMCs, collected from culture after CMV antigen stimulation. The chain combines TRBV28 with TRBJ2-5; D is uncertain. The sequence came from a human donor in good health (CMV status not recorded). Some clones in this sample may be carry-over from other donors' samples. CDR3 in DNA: TGTGCCAGCACCTTATACGGGCAAGAGACCCAGTACTTC. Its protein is CASTLYGQETQYF. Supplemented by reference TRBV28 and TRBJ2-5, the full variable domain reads DVKVTQSSRYLVKRTGEKVFLECVQDMDHENMFWYRQDPGLGLRLIYFSYDVKMKEKGDIPEGYSVSREKKERFSLILESASTNQTSMYLCASTLYGQETQYFGPGTRLLVL.